The 14 T cell receptor beta chains in this list originate from one sample, sequenced in a study of blood T cell repertoires in COVID-19 (dated by TCRdb to 2019 to 2021). Library preparation used the immunoSEQ multiplex PCR assay. Entries here come from immuneACCESS through TCRdb and include only in-frame sequences with V and J called. Some clones fail to appear in such tables; in the studies checked, an unresolved V gene covers under half of the shortfall, and the cause of the remainder is unknown. Within this sample are some 410,000 clones, with approximately 88% of them counted one time only. Approximately 0.96% of the sample is held by the ten biggest clonotypes. Input material: PBMCs or T cells enriched from blood (not recorded which). Every receptor here comes from a woman aged 25 to 39 with acute COVID-19.

CDR3 loop: CASSLMSEAFF. CDR3 nucleotides: TGTGCCAGCAGTTTAATGAGTGAAGCTTTCTTT. The rearrangement uses TRBV28 and TRBJ1-1; no firm D call. CDR3 length: 11 residues. Germline lookup yields CDR1 MDHEN and CDR2 SYDVKM. V shed 2 bases and J shed 7 bases, with 5 bases lying between them.

The chain has TRBV6-5 and TRBJ2-7; D not certain. V lost 0 bases, J lost 2 bases, and 11 bases lay in between. The CDR3 totals 15 residues. The germline gives CDR1 MNHEY, CDR2 SVGAGI. CDR3 protein: CASSYSETRAYEQYF. The CDR3 DNA reads TGTGCCAGCAGTTACTCCGAGACACGAGCCTACGAGCAGTACTTC.

The table lists this clone with a few counts. The chain couples TRBV11-2 to TRBJ1-6; 7 bases match TRBD1. This CDR3 is built from 18 residues. Losses at the gene ends were 5 bases for V and 8 bases for J; bases not matched to a gene: 18. The germline CDR1 and CDR2 sequences are SGHAT and FQNNGV. The CDR3 DNA reads TGTGCCAGCAGCCCATTGGGACAGTGGGGAGCAATTGATTCACCCCTCCACTTT. Translation: CASSPLGQWGAIDSPLHF.

The V and J genes are TRBV19 and TRBJ1-2; D is undetermined. CDR3 length: 14 residues. V was cut by 0 bases and J by 7 bases, with 12 bases left in between. The germline V gene encodes CDR1 LNHDA and CDR2 SQIVND (reference sequence). The CDR3 protein is CASSIERFRGGYTF. DNA for the CDR3: TGTGCCAGTAGTATAGAAAGGTTTCGCGGTGGCTACACCTTC. Complete variable domain (other parts from reference TRBV19 and TRBJ1-2): DGGITQSPKYLFRKEGQNVTLSCEQNLNHDAMYWYRQDPGQGLRLIYYSQIVNDFQKGDIAEGYSVSREKKESFPLTVTSAQKNPTAFYLCASSIERFRGGYTFGSGTRLTVV.

The rearrangement links TRBV5-1 to TRBJ1-3; TRBD1 agrees at 8 bases. The ends lost 3 bases at V and 4 bases at J; junction bases unmatched: 9. Germline-derived CDR1 and CDR2 are SGHRS and YFSETQ. CDR3 length: 16 residues. CDR3 sequence: CASSSTQQGVGNTIYF. The CDR3 nucleotides are TGCGCCAGCAGCTCAACCCAACAGGGGGTCGGAAACACCATATATTTT.

This chain links TRBV7-3 with TRBJ2-1; D is perhaps TRBD1 (7 bases). The CDR3 contains 15 residues. CDR1 and CDR2 (germline): SGHTA, FQGTGA. V dropped 4 bases and J dropped 10 bases, with 20 bases sitting between them. The chain's CDR3 is CASSSPRDRGGEQFF. CDR3 bases: TGTGCCAGCAGCTCCCCCCGGGACAGAGGGGGGGAGCAGTTCTTC.

The chain is built from TRBV7-6 and TRBJ2-1; TRBD1 agrees at 9 bases. Germline lookup yields CDR1 SGHVS and CDR2 FNYEAQ. With V trimmed by 4 bases and J by 4 bases, 8 bases remained unmatched. The CDR3 length is 16 residues. The CDR3 DNA reads TGTGCCAGCAGCTCAACCACAGGGGGCCCTTACAATGAGCAGTTCTTC. It specifies CASSSTTGGPYNEQFF.

The rearrangement links TRBV29-1 to TRBJ1-4; 10 nucleotides line up with TRBD1. V shed 3 bases and J 2 bases; nucleotides not matched to a gene: 6. Germline V lookup: CDR1 SQVTM, CDR2 ANQGSEA. The CDR3 is made up of 16 amino acids. The CDR3 region has the DNA TGCAGCGTTGATCTAGCGGACAGGGGGACTAATGAAAAACTGTTTTTT. Translation gives CSVDLADRGTNEKLFF.

The chain combines TRBV7-3 with TRBJ1-2; a possible D gene is TRBD1 (6 bases). The CDR3 spans 14 residues. Germline V gives CDR1 SGHTA, CDR2 FQGTGA. V gave up 5 bases and J gave up 5 bases, with 15 bases separating them. The CDR3 region has the DNA TGTGCCAGCAGCCCCTTCCAGGGGAGTTATGGCTACACCTTC. This codes for CASSPFQGSYGYTF.

This chain connects TRBV9 to TRBJ1-2, with 10 nucleotides matching TRBD1. With 4 bases clipped from V and 1 base from J, the junction kept 4 bases outside the gene matches. The CDR3 loop spans 15 amino acids. Germline V gives CDR1 SGDLS, CDR2 YYNGEE. The CDR3 bases are TGTGCCAGCAGCCCACGGGACAGGGGTAACTATGGCTACACCTTC. Protein product: CASSPRDRGNYGYTF.

This chain links TRBV7-9 with TRBJ1-1; 11 nucleotides agree with TRBD1. Germline V gives CDR1 SEHNR, CDR2 FQNEAQ (reference sequence). Trimming cost V 4 bases and J 6 bases; bases outside gene matches: 10. This CDR3 contains 16 residues. The CDR3 coding sequence is TGTGCCAGCAGCTCCCTGGACAGGGGGCAAATGTCTGAAGCTTTCTTT. Amino acids: CASSSLDRGQMSEAFF.

The J gene is TRBJ1-1, the V gene TRBV19; 10 bases match TRBD1. The V segment lost 10 bases and the J segment 3 bases; nucleotides outside the gene matches: 8. This CDR3 contains 14 residues. Germline lookup yields CDR1 LNHDA and CDR2 SQIVND (reference sequence). The CDR3 spells CAIPGGQGHTEAFF. The CDR3 coding sequence is TGTGCCATCCCTGGGGGACAGGGGCACACTGAAGCTTTCTTT.

This chain uses TRBV6-4 with TRBJ1-3; no reliable D call. In germline, CDR1 is MRHNA, CDR2 SNTAGT. V dropped 6 bases and J dropped 0 bases, with 12 bases sitting between them. CDR3 length: 15 residues. CDR3 coding DNA: TGTGCCAGCAGCAAGGAGCCCTTCTCTGGAAACACCATATATTTT. Protein sequence: CASSKEPFSGNTIYF.

The chain has TRBV15 and TRBJ2-7, with TRBD2 identical over 12 bases. The CDR3 length is 16 residues. The germline gives CDR1 LNHNV, CDR2 YYDKDF (reference sequence). The J segment lost 5 bases and the V segment lost 0 bases, leaving 5 bases of the junction unmatched. This CDR3 reads CATSRELAGGEDEQYF. As DNA, the CDR3 is TGTGCCACCAGCAGAGAACTAGCGGGGGGTGAGGACGAGCAGTACTTC.